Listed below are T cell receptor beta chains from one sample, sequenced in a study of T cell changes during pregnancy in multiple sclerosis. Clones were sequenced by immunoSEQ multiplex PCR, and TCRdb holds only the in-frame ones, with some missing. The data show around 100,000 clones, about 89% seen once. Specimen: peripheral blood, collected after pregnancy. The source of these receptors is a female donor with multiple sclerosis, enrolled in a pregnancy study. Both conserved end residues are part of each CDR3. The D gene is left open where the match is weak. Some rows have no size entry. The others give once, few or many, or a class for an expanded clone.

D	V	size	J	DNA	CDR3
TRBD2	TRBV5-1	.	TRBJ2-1	TGCGCCAGCAGCTTTTGGCGGGGGAGCAATGAGCAGTTCTTC	CASSFWRGSNEQFF
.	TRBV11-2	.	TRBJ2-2	TGTGCCAGCAGCCCCCGGACGGGAAACACCGGGGAGCTGTTTTTT	CASSPRTGNTGELFF
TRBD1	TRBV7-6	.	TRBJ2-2	TGTGCCAGCAGCTTACCTACGGGGACAGGGGATACCGGGGAGCTGTTTTTT	CASSLPTGTGDTGELFF
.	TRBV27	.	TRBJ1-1	TGTGCCAGCAGTTTAATCCCGGGGAACACTGAAGCTTTCTTT	CASSLIPGNTEAFF
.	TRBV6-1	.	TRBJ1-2	TGTGCCAGCAGTGAAGGGAGTAGGCGGATTAACTATGGCTACACCTTC	CASSEGSRRINYGYTF
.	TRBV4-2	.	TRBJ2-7	TGTGCCAGCAGCCAAGAACTACAATACGAGCAGTACTTC	CASSQELQYEQYF
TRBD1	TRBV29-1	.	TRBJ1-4	TGCAGCGTTGACTACAGGGGCGGCGAAAAACTGTTTTTT	CSVDYRGGEKLFF
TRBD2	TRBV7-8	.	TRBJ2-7	TGTGCCAGCAGCTTAGGTAGCGGGGGGCCCAGGCTCTACGAGCAGTACTTC	CASSLGSGGPRLYEQYF
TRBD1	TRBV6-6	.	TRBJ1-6	TGTGCCAGCAGTTACTGGGACAGCCCAAAAGATTCACCCCTCCACTTT	CASSYWDSPKDSPLHF
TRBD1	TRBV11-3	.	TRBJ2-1	TGTGCCAGCAGCTTAAGCGGTGGGACAGCTTACAATGAGCAGTTCTTC	CASSLSGGTAYNEQFF
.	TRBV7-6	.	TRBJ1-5	TGTGCCAGCAGCTTAGCCCCGAAGGGGCGAAGCAATCAGCCCCAGCATTTT	CASSLAPKGRSNQPQHF
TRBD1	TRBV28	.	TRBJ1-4	TGTGCCAGCAGGACCGGGACAGGATTTGAAAAACTGTTTTTT	CASRTGTGFEKLFF
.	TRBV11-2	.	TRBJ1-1	TGTGCCAGCACCCCGGACAGACTGAACACTGAAGCTTTCTTT	CASTPDRLNTEAFF
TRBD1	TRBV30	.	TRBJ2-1	TGTGCCTGGAGCCGAGGGGGCCCTGAGCAGTTCTTC	CAWSRGGPEQFF
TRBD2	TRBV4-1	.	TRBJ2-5	TGCGCCAGCAGCCAAGATCAAAGTAGCGGGGCTCAAGAGACCCAGTACTTC	CASSQDQSSGAQETQYF
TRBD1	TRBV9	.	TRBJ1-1	TGTGCCAGCAGCTTCTCCGGGACAGCGGACACTGAAGCTTTCTTT	CASSFSGTADTEAFF
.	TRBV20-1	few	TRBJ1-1	TGCAGTGCCTCCGGAGGGACTGAAGCTTTCTTT	CSASGGTEAFF
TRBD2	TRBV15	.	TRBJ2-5	TGTGCCACCAGCAGCAGACTAGGACTAGGACAAGAGACCCAGTACTTC	CATSSRLGLGQETQYF
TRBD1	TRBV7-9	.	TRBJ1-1	TGTGCCAGCAGCACACCGACGGACAGGCCCAGCACTGAAGCTTTCTTT	CASSTPTDRPSTEAFF
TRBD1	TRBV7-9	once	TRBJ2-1	TGTGCCAGCGTCGGTTGGACAGGGGGTTCTGAGCAGTTCTTC	CASVGWTGGSEQFF
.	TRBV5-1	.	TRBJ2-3	TGCGCCAGCAGCTTGGCCGCGGGGACCCCAGATACGCAGTATTTT	CASSLAAGTPDTQYF
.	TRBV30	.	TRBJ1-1	TGTGCCTGGAGTCTCCCCGGGAACACTGAAGCTTTCTTT	CAWSLPGNTEAFF
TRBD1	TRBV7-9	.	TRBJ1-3	TGTGCCAGCAGCTTCACAGGGGGGGTCGTCCAGGGAAACACCATATATTTT	CASSFTGGVVQGNTIYF
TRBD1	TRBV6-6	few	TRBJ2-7	TGTGCCAGCCGAGGGACAGGGCCCCACGAGCAGTACTTC	CASRGTGPHEQYF
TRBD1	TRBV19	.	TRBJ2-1	TGTGCCAGTAGTACCCGGACAGGGGGATACAATGAGCAGTTCTTC	CASSTRTGGYNEQFF
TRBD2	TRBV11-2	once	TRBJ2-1	TGTGCCAGCAGCTTAGGAGGGACTAGCCACTATGAGCAGTTCTTC	CASSLGGTSHYEQFF
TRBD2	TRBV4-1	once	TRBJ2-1	TGCGCCAGCAGCCAAGAGGGCCTAGCGGACTACAATGAGCAGTTCTTC	CASSQEGLADYNEQFF
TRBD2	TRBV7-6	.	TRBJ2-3	TGTGCCAGCAGCAAAAGGGCTGTCGGGCCTAGCGGAGGGGATACGCAGTATTTT	CASSKRAVGPSGGDTQYF
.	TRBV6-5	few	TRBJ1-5	TGTGCCAGCAGTTCCGGTTTGGAGCCCCAGCATTTT	CASSSGLEPQHF
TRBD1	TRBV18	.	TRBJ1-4	TGTGCCAGCTCACCAGGACAGGGCGGTGTTGAAAAACTGTTTTTT	CASSPGQGGVEKLFF
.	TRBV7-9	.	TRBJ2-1	TGTGCCAGCAGCTCGCCCGGTGTAGCGGTCTACAATGAGCAGTTCTTC	CASSSPGVAVYNEQFF
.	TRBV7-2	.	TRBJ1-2	TGTGCCAGCGGGGTTGAGGGAGGGCTTGGCTACACCTTC	CASGVEGGLGYTF
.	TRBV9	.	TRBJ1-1	TGTGCCAGCGGTACGGTTGGGGCGGTCACTGAAGCTTTCTTT	CASGTVGAVTEAFF
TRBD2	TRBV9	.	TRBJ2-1	TGTGCCAGCACAAGCGGGGTCTCCTACAATGAGCAGTTCTTC	CASTSGVSYNEQFF
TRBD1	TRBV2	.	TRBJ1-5	TGTGCCAGCAGCGTCGGACAGGGTGCTCAGCCCCAGCATTTT	CASSVGQGAQPQHF
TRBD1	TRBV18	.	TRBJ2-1	TGTGCCAGCTCACCGTTCCGGGACAGGGACTTTGATGAGCAGTTCTTC	CASSPFRDRDFDEQFF
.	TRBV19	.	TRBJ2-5	TGTGCAGTGTCCGCCGTCCGGGGGGAGACCCAGTACTTC	CAVSAVRGETQYF
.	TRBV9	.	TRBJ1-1	TGTGCCAGCAGCGTAGTGGGGGCGACTGAAGCTTTCTTT	CASSVVGATEAFF
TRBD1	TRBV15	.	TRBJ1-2	TGTGCCACCAGCGGGCAGGGGGCGAACTCATTATATGGCTACACCTTC	CATSGQGANSLYGYTF
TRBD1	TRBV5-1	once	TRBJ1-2	TGCGCCAGCAGCATGGGACAGGCTAACTATGGCTACACCTTC	CASSMGQANYGYTF
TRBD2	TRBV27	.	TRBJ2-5	TGTGCCAGCAGGGAGCGGGGGGGCGGGGAGACCCAGTACTTC	CASRERGGGETQYF
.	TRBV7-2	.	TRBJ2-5	TGTGCCAGCAGCTTAGGGGGGGGGCCACAAGAGACCCAGTACTTC	CASSLGGGPQETQYF
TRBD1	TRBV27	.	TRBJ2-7	TGTGCCAGCAGTTCCGGGACAGGCCACCCGAGAGAGCAGTACTTC	CASSSGTGHPREQYF
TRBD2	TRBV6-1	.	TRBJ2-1	TGTGCCAGCAGTGAAGCTAGGCTAGCGGGGGCGCAGTTCTTC	CASSEARLAGAQFF
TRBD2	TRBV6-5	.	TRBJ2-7	TGTGCCAGCACTCGATCTAGCGGTCTCGAGCAGTACTTC	CASTRSSGLEQYF
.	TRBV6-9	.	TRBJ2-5	TGTGCCATCCGGTATATTCAAGAGACCCAGTACTTC	CAIRYIQETQYF
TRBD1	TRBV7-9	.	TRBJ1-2	TGTGCCAGCAGCTTGGGACAGCTCAACTATGGCTACACCTTC	CASSLGQLNYGYTF
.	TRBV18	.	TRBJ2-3	TGTGCCAGCTCACTGTGGTCCCGGACAGCTGTAGATACGCAGTATTTT	CASSLWSRTAVDTQYF
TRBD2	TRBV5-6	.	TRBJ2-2	TGTGCCAGCAGCTTACTAGCGGGGGGGAACACCGGGGAGCTGTTTTTT	CASSLLAGGNTGELFF
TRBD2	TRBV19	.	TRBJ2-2	TGTGCCAGTAGTACGGTAGCGGGGGACACCGGGGAGCTGTTTTTT	CASSTVAGDTGELFF
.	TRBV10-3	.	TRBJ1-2	TGTGCCATCAGTCGGGAGCGGGACGGCAGCTATGGCTACACCTTC	CAISRERDGSYGYTF